This TCR beta chain was identified in a study of identical twins (dated by TCRdb to between 2015 and 2016). About the full investigation: TCR alpha and beta repertoires from monozygotic twins, unrelated adults of various ages and cord blood were deep-sequenced to test whether fetal clonotypes persist. Replicate twin experiments were performed at different times using different library preparation protocols to rule out contamination. The research as a whole found: Zero-insertion analyses could be partly confounded by invariant T cells such as MAIT and iNKT, although diverse VJ usage argued against such confounding for most clonotypes. Out-of-frame TCR alpha sequences shared between twins showed an excess of low generation-probability sequences compared with coincidental sharing between unrelated individuals. Fewer insertions were carried by abundant cord blood beta clonotypes, a similar but weaker trend appeared in young adult naive repertoires, and no such trend appeared in memory repertoires. Conclusions relied on cross-sectional statistical analysis, since the same donors could not be followed over many years. The excess sharing between twins in beta out-of-frame sequences was weaker because fewer shared sequences reduced the signal-to-noise ratio. Recombination models systematically underestimated out-of-frame TCR alpha sharing in monozygotic twins but agreed with sharing between unrelated individuals.

Every donor was a healthy Caucasian. The twin cohort consisted of three pairs of female monozygotic twins, all aged roughly 18 to 30 years. CD4+ and CD8+ T cell populations were isolated with positive isolation kits from Invitrogen. To note about this clonotype: The specificity of this receptor is unknown. Qualities for individual bases were not recorded, and no much larger clone is one base off.

The method was 5' RACE. Sequencing took place on an Illumina HiSeq 2000. A universal primer binding site was introduced by template switching, and a unique molecular identifier was present in the final cDNA, enabling accurate counting of TCR cDNA molecules. Specific primers in the conserved constant-segment region were used to synthesize first-strand cDNA for TCR alpha and beta chains. Each cDNA library was double barcoded, with a SMART-Mk sample barcode plus Illumina barcodes, to control for contamination. TruSeq adapter sequences along with Illumina sample barcodes were introduced in two successive PCR steps. Sequencing of the TCR alpha and beta cDNA libraries was done on the Illumina HiSeq platform using custom primers. From the authors' description of their analysis: Raw reads were processed with MiGEC to extract unique molecular identifiers, and MiXCR was used to determine CDR3 positions. Recombination models were inferred per individual with the repgenHMM and IGoR tools using an EM algorithm. The analysis of shared clonotypes was done with the tcR package in R, with sharing normalized by the product of cloneset sizes. To study raw recombination free of thymic and clonal selection effects, out-of-frame nonproductive sequences were analyzed. TCRdb handled the public reads itself, with Q25 trimming in fastp and clone calling in MiXCR, and kept productive beta chains. Every distinct CDR3 protein forms one entry, paired with its most common genes and DNA. TCRdb's processing, not the study's, gives the V and J calls here. The sample yields roughly 480,000 distinct CDR3 sequences; 24% were counted once. The top ten constitute roughly 2.8% of the sample.

Per the germline V gene, MNHEY is the CDR1 and SVGAGI is the CDR2. V loses 2 bases, J loses 3 bases, and the germline ends lie 14 bases apart. The CDR3, cysteine through phenylalanine, is 15 amino acids long. Just the 45-base CDR3 DNA is kept, in frame starting at base 1. Another study also made use of these data, one on T cells expressing NK-cell markers. That second publication adds: Three sorted T-cell subsets (CD3+CD56+NKG2C+, CD3+CD56+NKG2C- and CD3+CD56-NKG2C+) from about 8 donors had their TCR beta-chain repertoires profiled. Among the eight sequenced donors, only one was HCMV-seronegative, while the other seven were HCMV-seropositive. In several experiments an anti-gammadeltaTCR antibody was added to restrict sorting to alphabetaTCR-expressing T cells. In roughly six donors, the dominant CD3+CD56+NKG2C+ clonotypes were among the top 10 CD8+ clonotypes and accounted for about 1.0-8% of CD8+ T cells. Those dominant clonotypes were again the most abundant among CD3+CD56-NKG2C+ cells in several donors, at about 25-60.1%. Whether the expanded NKG2C-expressing T cell clones were specific for HCMV antigens was left unclear. The study sequenced eight donors, all healthy volunteers chosen at random: three men and five women. A commercial ELISA kit detecting HCMV-specific IgG in serum was used to determine HCMV serostatus. MIGEC was used to demultiplex reads and group the reads by UMI, and MiTCR was used to assemble and quantify clonotypes. To remove erroneous sequences, TCR cDNA sequences were retained only when supported by two or more reads. Downstream repertoire analysis used the tcR package, and clonotypes were matched across fractions by CDR3 nucleotide sequence plus V segment. VDJmatch was used to annotate antigen specificity against VDJdb, with one amino acid substitution in CDR3 allowed.

The sample was CD4+ T cells sorted from blood. The sequence is built from TRBV6-5 and TRBJ2-7, and possibly TRBD2, on 6 matching bases. The clonotype originates from a young woman in good health. The nucleotides are TGTGCCAGCAGTTACACGGCGGGACGGAACTACGAGCAGTACTTC. It translates as CASSYTAGRNYEQYF.